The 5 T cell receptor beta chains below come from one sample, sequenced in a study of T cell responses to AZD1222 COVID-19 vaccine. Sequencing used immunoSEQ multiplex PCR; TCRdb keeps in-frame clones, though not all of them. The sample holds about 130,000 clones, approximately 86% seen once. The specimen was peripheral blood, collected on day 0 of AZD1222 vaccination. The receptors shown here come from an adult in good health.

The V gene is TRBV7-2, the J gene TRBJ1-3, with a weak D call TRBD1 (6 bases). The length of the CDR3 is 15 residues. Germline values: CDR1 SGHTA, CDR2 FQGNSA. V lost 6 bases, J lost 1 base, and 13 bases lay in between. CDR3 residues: CASSQGGESGNTIYF. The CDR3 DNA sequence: TGTGCCAGCAGTCAAGGGGGAGAATCTGGAAACACCATATATTTT.

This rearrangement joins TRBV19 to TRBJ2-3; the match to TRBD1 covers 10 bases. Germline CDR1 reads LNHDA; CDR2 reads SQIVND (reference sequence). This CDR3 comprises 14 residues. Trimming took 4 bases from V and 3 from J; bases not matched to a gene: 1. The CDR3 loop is CASSRDRGTDTQYF. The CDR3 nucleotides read TGTGCCAGTAGTAGGGACAGGGGAACAGATACGCAGTATTTT.

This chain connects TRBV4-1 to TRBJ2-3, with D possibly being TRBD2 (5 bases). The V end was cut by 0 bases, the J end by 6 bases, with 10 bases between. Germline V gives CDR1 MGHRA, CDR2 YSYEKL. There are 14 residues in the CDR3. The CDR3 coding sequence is TGCGCCAGCAGCCAAGATGCTAGCAGGGATACGCAGTATTTT. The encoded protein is CASSQDASRDTQYF.

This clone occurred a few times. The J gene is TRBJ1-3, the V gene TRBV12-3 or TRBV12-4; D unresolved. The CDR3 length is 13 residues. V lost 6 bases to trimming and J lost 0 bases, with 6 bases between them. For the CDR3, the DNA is TGTGCCAGCAGCCAGAGCTCTGGAAACACCATATATTTT. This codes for CASSQSSGNTIYF.

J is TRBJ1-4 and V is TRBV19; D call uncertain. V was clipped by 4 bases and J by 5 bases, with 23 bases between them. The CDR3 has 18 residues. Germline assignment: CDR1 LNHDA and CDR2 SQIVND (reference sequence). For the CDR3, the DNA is TGTGCCAGTAGTACCCGGACGTCCGATCGTAGATCAAATGAAAAACTGTTTTTT. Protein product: CASSTRTSDRRSNEKLFF.